The rows below give T cell receptor beta chains drawn from one sample of a study of CD8+ T cells in alopecia areata. Here immunoSEQ multiplex PCR was the method, and the copy in TCRdb shows in-frame clones only, minus some. The sample shows about 210,000 clones, 50% to 70% of them seen only once. Specimen: CD4+ T cells sorted from blood, collected at week 4, from a patient treated with tofacitinib. These TCRs come from a human donor with alopecia areata. CDR3s include the opening cysteine and the closing phenylalanine or tryptophan.

V	J	CDR3
TRBV27	TRBJ1-1	CASSFLSRKTNTEAFF
TRBV29-1	TRBJ2-1	CSVEGTGKRGSYNEQFF
TRBV27	TRBJ2-3	CASNRILGSPDTQYF
TRBV5-5	TRBJ2-1	CASSLASLQDSQFF
TRBV6-6	TRBJ1-6	CASSQINTANSPLHF
TRBV29-1	TRBJ2-7	CSVVFAYEQYF
TRBV28	TRBJ2-3	CASSYDTRRGGFTSTDTQYF
TRBV30	TRBJ1-2	CAWSYNYGYTF
TRBV7-2	TRBJ2-7	CASRLDRGRRNSYEQYF
TRBV6-1	TRBJ2-3	CASSGAGIANTDTQYF
TRBV29-1	TRBJ2-7	CSVELGAYEQYF
TRBV10-2	TRBJ2-1	CASLDGGPYNEQFF
TRBV5-6	TRBJ2-7	CASSFSGSGYEQYF
TRBV29-1	TRBJ2-1	CSARVAVGSYNEQFF
TRBV20-1	TRBJ2-3	CSANYGDTQYF
TRBV6-5	TRBJ1-1	CASSLGVIQAFF
TRBV23-1	TRBJ2-2	CASSLRKGGPSHTGELFF
TRBV11-2	TRBJ2-1	CASSSQGNNEQFF
TRBV9	TRBJ2-3	CASSATLLGATQYF
TRBV19	TRBJ2-2	CASKTRTSGNGELFF
TRBV15	TRBJ1-2	CATSSNYGTGGEGYTF
TRBV7-2	TRBJ2-7	CASSEGTVRTYEQYF
TRBV10-3	TRBJ2-5	CAISESEAETQYF
TRBV29-1	TRBJ2-7	CSVEYGTGQYF